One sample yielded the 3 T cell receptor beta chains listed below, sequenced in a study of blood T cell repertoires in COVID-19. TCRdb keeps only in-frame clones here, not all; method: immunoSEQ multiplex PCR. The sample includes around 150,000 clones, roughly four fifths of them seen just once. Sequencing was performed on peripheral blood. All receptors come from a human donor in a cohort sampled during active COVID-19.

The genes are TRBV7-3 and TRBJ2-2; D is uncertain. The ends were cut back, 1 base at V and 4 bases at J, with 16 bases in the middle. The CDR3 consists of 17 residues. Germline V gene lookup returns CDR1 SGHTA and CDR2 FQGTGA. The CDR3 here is CASSLSGAERGTGELFF. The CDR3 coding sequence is TGTGCCAGCAGCTTAAGCGGCGCGGAGAGAGGCACCGGGGAGCTGTTTTTT.

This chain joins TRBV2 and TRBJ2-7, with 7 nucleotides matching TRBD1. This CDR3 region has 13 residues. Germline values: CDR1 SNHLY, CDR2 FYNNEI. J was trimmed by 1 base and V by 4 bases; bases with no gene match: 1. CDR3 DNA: TGTGCCAGCAGTGGCAGGGGGTCCTACGAGCAGTACTTC. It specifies CASSGRGSYEQYF.

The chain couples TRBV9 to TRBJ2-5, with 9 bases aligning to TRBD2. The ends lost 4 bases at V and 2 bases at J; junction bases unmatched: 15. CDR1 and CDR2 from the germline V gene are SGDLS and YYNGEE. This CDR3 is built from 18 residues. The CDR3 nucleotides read TGTGCCAGCAGCCTTGGGCGAACTAGCGGGCATTTTCAAGAGACCCAGTACTTC. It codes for CASSLGRTSGHFQETQYF. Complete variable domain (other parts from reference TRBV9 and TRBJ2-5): DSGVTQTPKHLITATGQRVTLRCSPRSGDLSVYWYQQSLDQGLQFLIQYYNGEERAKGNILERFSAQQFPDLHSELNLSSLELGDSALYFCASSLGRTSGHFQETQYFGPGTRLLVL.